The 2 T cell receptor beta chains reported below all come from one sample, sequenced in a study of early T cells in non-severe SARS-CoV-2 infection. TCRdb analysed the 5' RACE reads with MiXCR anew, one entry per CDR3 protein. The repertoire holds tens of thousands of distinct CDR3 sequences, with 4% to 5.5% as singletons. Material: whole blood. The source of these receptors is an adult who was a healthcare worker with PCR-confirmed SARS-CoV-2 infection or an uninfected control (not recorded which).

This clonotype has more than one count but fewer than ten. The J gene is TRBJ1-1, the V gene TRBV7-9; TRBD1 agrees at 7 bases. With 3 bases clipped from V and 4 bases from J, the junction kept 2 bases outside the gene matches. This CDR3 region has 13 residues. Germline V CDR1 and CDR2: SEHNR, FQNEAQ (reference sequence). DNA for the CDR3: TGTGCCAGCAGCTTTACAGGGGCCACTGAAGCTTTCTTT. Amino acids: CASSFTGATEAFF.

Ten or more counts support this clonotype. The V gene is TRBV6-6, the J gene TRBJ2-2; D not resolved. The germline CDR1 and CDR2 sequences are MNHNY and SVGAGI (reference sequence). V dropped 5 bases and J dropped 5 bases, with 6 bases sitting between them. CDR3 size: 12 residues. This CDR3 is CASSSGTGELFF. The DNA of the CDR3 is TGTGCCAGCAGTAGTGGAACCGGGGAGCTGTTTTTT.